The 30 T cell receptor beta chains presented below share a single source sample, sequenced in a study of cytomegalovirus exposure and HLA in healthy donors. 13 Jbeta primers and 60 Vbeta primers were used for the PCR. The assay was immunoSEQ multiplex PCR, and TCRdb's table has in-frame clones only and misses some. The sample consists of 150,000 to 200,000 clones, 75% to 85% of them appearing once. The specimen sequenced was PBMCs. The receptors were sampled from a woman aged 50 to 65 in good health and CMV-seronegative.

The genes are TRBV27 and TRBJ1-5, with 10 positions matching TRBD1. This CDR3 region has 15 residues. V lost 6 bases and J lost 4; bases outside the gene matches: 6. The V gene's germline CDR1 is MNHEY and CDR2 SMNVEV (reference sequence). In DNA form, the CDR3 reads TGTGCCAGCAGGGTGACAGGGGGCGGTAATCAGCCCCAGCATTTT. It is translated as CASRVTGGGNQPQHF.

This chain links TRBV27 with TRBJ1-6, with 10 bases that match TRBD1. After removal of 5 bases from V and 7 bases from J, the junction contained 8 bases not matched to a gene. The CDR3 loop spans 16 amino acids. Germline lookup yields CDR1 MNHEY and CDR2 SMNVEV (reference sequence). This chain's CDR3 is CASSRGTGVPNSPLHF. CDR3 sequence (DNA): TGTGCCAGCAGTCGAGGGACAGGGGTGCCAAATTCACCCCTCCACTTT.

CDR3 nucleotide sequence: TGTGCCAGCAGCCAAGACCCCGACAGAATCAACACTGAAGCTTTCTTT. As protein: CASSQDPDRINTEAFF. V is TRBV14 and J is TRBJ1-1; tentatively, D is TRBD1 (5 bases). Germline CDR1 reads SGHDN; CDR2 reads FVKESK. Between the trimmed V and J ends, which lost 0 bases and 2 bases, there was a span of 13 bases. This CDR3 is built from 16 residues.

The chain carries TRBV11-3 and TRBJ1-3; a weak D match, TRBD1 (6 bases). Per the germline V gene, CDR1 is SGHNT and CDR2 is YENEEA. V was cut by 6 bases and J by 0 bases, with 12 bases left in between. The CDR3 loop spans 15 amino acids. The CDR3 nucleotides are TGTGCCAGCAGTCTACAGGGCAGCTCTGGAAACACCATATATTTT. Translating it yields CASSLQGSSGNTIYF.

This clone was detected only a few times. The J gene is TRBJ2-6, the V gene TRBV6-5; D uncertain. CDR1 MNHEY and CDR2 SVGAGI come from the germline V gene. The CDR3 covers 16 residues. V lost 2 bases and J 2 bases, leaving 10 bases between the germline ends. CDR3 nucleotide sequence: TGTGCCAGCAGTTACAACCCCCGGGCTGGGGCCAACGTCCTGACTTTC. Protein product: CASSYNPRAGANVLTF.

This clone was observed a single time. The chain joins TRBV6-5 to TRBJ2-1, with 8 bases that match TRBD1. Per the germline V gene, CDR1 is MNHEY and CDR2 is SVGAGI. Unmatched junction bases numbered 7, after V lost 2 bases and J lost 7 bases. The CDR3 is made up of 15 amino acids. The CDR3 coding sequence is TGTGCCAGCAGTTACCATGGACAGGGAAGAAATGAGCAGTTCTTC. Its protein is CASSYHGQGRNEQFF.

The chain employs TRBV4-1 and TRBJ2-1, with D perhaps matching TRBD2 (6 bases). The CDR3 is 16 amino acids. Between the trimmed V and J ends, which lost 0 bases and 4 bases, there was a span of 13 bases. The germline V gene has CDR1 MGHRA and CDR2 YSYEKL. This chain's CDR3 is CASSQDWTGVYNEQFF. The CDR3 DNA is TGCGCCAGCAGCCAAGATTGGACGGGGGTTTACAATGAGCAGTTCTTC.

The chain couples TRBV18 to TRBJ2-5; D is ambiguous. With 3 bases removed from V and 1 base from J, the gap between germline ends came to 12 bases. The CDR3 is 15 residues long. Germline CDR1 is KGHSH and CDR2 is LQKENI. The CDR3 DNA is TGTGCCAGCTCACCTTCGTCCCCGGGCCAAGAGACCCAGTACTTC. This gives the protein CASSPSSPGQETQYF.

This clone showed up just once. The V and J genes are TRBV5-5 and TRBJ2-7; D is ambiguous. The CDR3 consists of 14 residues. Germline V gene lookup returns CDR1 SGHKS and CDR2 YYEKEE (reference sequence). Trimming removed 0 bases from V and 0 bases from J, with 7 bases in between. CDR3 DNA: TGTGCCAGCAGCTTGGCCAGGTTCTCCTACGAGCAGTACTTC. It encodes CASSLARFSYEQYF.

The sample holds many counts of this clone. The chain employs TRBV5-3 and TRBJ1-2; D is unclear. TRBV5-3 is labeled an ORF, and its function is uncertain. The CDR3 length is 18 residues. The V end was cut by 4 bases, the J end by 2 bases, with 24 bases between. CDR3 loop: CARSPHREQSRENYGYTF. CDR3 sequence (DNA): TGTGCCAGAAGCCCCCACCGGGAGCAGAGCCGGGAAAACTATGGCTACACCTTC.

The chain employs TRBV11-2 and TRBJ2-7; the D gene is possibly TRBD1 (6 bases). V was cut by 4 bases and J by 0 bases, with 22 bases left in between. Germline values: CDR1 SGHAT, CDR2 FQNNGV. This CDR3 has 18 amino acids. The CDR3 nucleotides read TGTGCCAGCAGCTACACCCTTCTACAGGGCCCTAGCTCCTACGAGCAGTACTTC. Its translation is CASSYTLLQGPSSYEQYF.

The sample holds a few counts of this clone. The rearrangement links TRBV6-6 to TRBJ2-7; D remains ambiguous. Germline V lookup: CDR1 MNHNY, CDR2 SVGAGI (reference sequence). The V end was cut by 6 bases, the J end by 4 bases, with 7 bases between. The CDR3 has 11 amino acids. For the CDR3, the DNA is TGTGCCAGCAGCCAGGCGTACGAGCAGTACTTC. Translating gives CASSQAYEQYF.

The J gene is TRBJ1-1, the V gene TRBV5-1; 9 nucleotides align to TRBD1. This CDR3 is built from 15 residues. Germline trimming cut 3 bases from V and 5 bases from J; bases unmatched to any gene: 8. From germline, CDR1 is SGHRS and CDR2 YFSETQ. The CDR3 DNA follows: TGCGCCAGCAGCTCGGACAGGGGAATGGGAACTGAAGCTTTCTTT. Translating it yields CASSSDRGMGTEAFF.

The chain joins TRBV5-1 to TRBJ2-3, with 12 bases aligning to TRBD2. Germline V lookup: CDR1 SGHRS, CDR2 YFSETQ. V was pared by 4 bases and J by 4 bases, with 1 base of the junction left unmatched. CDR3 length: 14 amino acids. CDR3 in DNA: TGCGCCAGCAGCCCTAGCGGGGGGGCAGATACGCAGTATTTT. It codes for CASSPSGGADTQYF. The complete variable domain, with remaining parts taken from reference TRBV5-1 and TRBJ2-3, reads KAGVTQTPRYLIKTRGQQVTLSCSPISGHRSVSWYQQTPGQGLQFLFEYFSETQRNKGNFPGRFSGRQFSNSRSEMNVSTLELGDSALYLCASSPSGGADTQYFGPGTRLTVL.

As DNA, the CDR3 is TGTGCCAGCCGCGGACTAGCGGGATCCTACGAGCAGTACTTC. This encodes CASRGLAGSYEQYF. The chain recombines TRBV7-9 with TRBJ2-7, with 12 bases that match TRBD2. The CDR3 is made up of 14 amino acids. The V gene's germline CDR1 is SEHNR and CDR2 FQNEAQ (reference sequence). J lost 1 base, V lost 8 bases, and 3 bases had no gene match.

The chain recombines TRBV5-4 with TRBJ1-2; the D gene is possibly TRBD1 (6 bases). Germline CDR1 reads SGHNT; CDR2 reads YYREEE (reference sequence). V lost 5 bases and J lost 3, with 20 bases in between. CDR3 length: 16 amino acids. The CDR3 region has the DNA TGTGCCAGCAGTCCTCCATTGGGGGCTGGGGACTATGGCTACACCTTC. The encoded protein is CASSPPLGAGDYGYTF. Drawing the rest from reference TRBV5-4 and TRBJ1-2, the complete variable domain is ETGVTQSPTHLIKTRGQQVTLRCSSQSGHNTVSWYQQALGQGPQFIFQYYREEENGRGNFPPRFSGLQFPNYSSELNVNALELDDSALYLCASSPPLGAGDYGYTFGSGTRLTVV.

The chain links TRBV7-3 to TRBJ2-2; D might be TRBD2 (5 bases). This CDR3 comprises 12 residues. Germline V gene data show CDR1 as SGHTA and CDR2 as FQGTGA. Trimming pared 5 bases from V and 6 bases from J, leaving 7 bases between. CDR3 amino acids: CASSPRAGELFF. In DNA, the CDR3 is TGTGCCAGCAGCCCGAGGGCCGGGGAGCTGTTTTTT.

V gene TRBV7-9 combines with J gene TRBJ2-3; 8 bases are shared with TRBD2. Losses at the gene ends were 1 base for V and 1 base for J; bases not matched to a gene: 4. The CDR3 has 16 residues. Germline V CDR1 and CDR2: SEHNR, FQNEAQ (reference sequence). Written as DNA, the CDR3 is TGTGCCAGCAGCTTAGATGGAGCGGGGGGCACAGATACGCAGTATTTT. This translates into CASSLDGAGGTDTQYF.

The V gene is TRBV6-6, the J gene TRBJ2-5; maybe TRBD1 (5 bases). Germline lookup yields CDR1 MNHNY and CDR2 SVGAGI (reference sequence). The CDR3 runs 12 residues. V was shortened by 6 bases and J by 4 bases, with 9 bases between the two germline ends. CDR3 in amino acids: CASSDRGETQYF. CDR3 sequence (DNA): TGTGCCAGCAGCGACAGAGGAGAGACCCAGTACTTC.

This chain joins TRBV18 and TRBJ1-1, with TRBD1 identical over 7 bases. The junction had 13 bases not matched to a gene; V was cut back by 2 bases and J by 7 bases. The V gene's germline CDR1 is KGHSH and CDR2 LQKENI. There are 16 residues in the CDR3. The CDR3 DNA is TGTGCCAGCTCACCAAACCCCCTCGACAGGGCTCGTGAAGCTTTCTTT. Translation: CASSPNPLDRAREAFF.

The gene calls are TRBV29-1 and TRBJ2-3; TRBD2 matches at 9 bases. CDR1 is SQVTM, CDR2 ANQGSEA, per germline. Losses at the gene ends were 7 bases for V and 6 bases for J; bases not matched to a gene: 11. This CDR3 spans 14 amino acids. CDR3 in amino acids: CSASGLAYSDTQYF. CDR3 DNA: TGCAGCGCCTCGGGACTAGCTTATTCTGATACGCAGTATTTT.

The chain joins TRBV6-5 to TRBJ1-1; 7 positions match TRBD1. Germline CDR1 is MNHEY and CDR2 is SVGAGI. The CDR3 spans 15 residues. With 6 bases clipped from V and 0 bases from J, the junction kept 7 bases outside the gene matches. The CDR3 region is CASRRQGSVNTEAFF. The CDR3, as DNA: TGTGCCAGCAGACGACAGGGCTCTGTGAACACTGAAGCTTTCTTT.

V usage is TRBV9 and J usage is TRBJ2-7; D is uncertain. This CDR3 comprises 16 residues. The V end was cut by 2 bases, the J end by 0 bases, with 15 bases between. Per the germline V gene, CDR1 is SGDLS and CDR2 is YYNGEE. This chain's CDR3 is CASSVTAQPSSYEQYF. DNA for the CDR3: TGTGCCAGCAGCGTGACGGCCCAACCTAGCTCCTACGAGCAGTACTTC.

The gene calls are TRBV6-1 and TRBJ2-1; perhaps TRBD1 as D (6 bases). The CDR3 totals 15 residues. Deletions cut 4 bases from V and 7 bases from J, with 17 bases between. Germline CDR1 is MNHNS and CDR2 is SASEGT. The CDR3 DNA reads TGTGCCAGCAGTGGCCAGGGAGTTAGGGGGAATGAGCAGTTCTTC. This codes for CASSGQGVRGNEQFF.

The V call is TRBV5-1, the J call TRBJ2-7; 9 positions agree with TRBD1. Per the germline V gene, CDR1 is SGHRS and CDR2 is YFSETQ. The length of the CDR3 is 15 residues. Trimming cost V 4 bases and J 1 base; bases outside gene matches: 6. The CDR3 spells CASSANRGQSYEQYF. The CDR3 nucleotides read TGCGCCAGCAGCGCCAACAGGGGGCAATCCTACGAGCAGTACTTC.

The chain links TRBV6-1 to TRBJ1-1; 10 nucleotides match TRBD1. The CDR3 has 15 residues. Looked up from germline, CDR1 is MNHNS and CDR2 is SASEGT. V was clipped by 4 bases and J by 10 bases; unmatched bases: 12. This chain's CDR3 is CASSGRDRGLIGAFF. CDR3 DNA: TGTGCCAGCAGTGGCCGGGACAGGGGCCTAATCGGAGCTTTCTTT.

The chain couples TRBV7-9 to TRBJ2-1; D is possibly TRBD1 (6 bases). This CDR3 is 15 amino acids long. V was pared by 4 bases and J by 8 bases, with 18 bases between. Per the germline V gene, CDR1 is SEHNR and CDR2 is FQNEAQ (reference sequence). CDR3 amino acids: CASSSGDIISDEQFF. CDR3 DNA: TGTGCCAGCAGCTCAGGGGACATTATCAGCGATGAGCAGTTCTTC.

This sequence joins TRBV28 and TRBJ2-1, with TRBD2 identical over 9 bases. There are 15 residues in the CDR3. Looked up from germline, CDR1 is MDHEN and CDR2 is SYDVKM. With V trimmed by 3 bases and J by 9 bases, 9 bases remained unmatched. CDR3 protein: CASSLAGGPKGEQFF. CDR3 in DNA: TGTGCCAGCAGTTTGGCGGGAGGGCCAAAGGGTGAGCAGTTCTTC.

The chain carries TRBV2 and TRBJ1-1, with TRBD1 as a possible D gene (6 bases). Between the trimmed V and J ends, which lost 6 bases and 0 bases, there was a span of 14 bases. Per germline, CDR1 SNHLY and CDR2 FYNNEI. The CDR3 loop spans 15 amino acids. Here the CDR3 reads CASSPVTGLNTEAFF. The DNA for the CDR3 is TGTGCCAGCAGCCCTGTGACAGGACTGAACACTGAAGCTTTCTTT.

The chain carries TRBV29-1 and TRBJ2-6, with D possibly being TRBD2 (6 bases). This CDR3 is built from 16 residues. Germline-derived CDR1 and CDR2 are SQVTM and ANQGSEA. The V gene lost 5 bases and the J gene lost 4 bases, with 18 bases spanning the gap. The CDR3 protein is CSVPGQGLFGANVLTF. Written as DNA, the CDR3 is TGCAGCGTTCCAGGGCAGGGACTTTTCGGGGCCAACGTCCTGACTTTC. Full variable domain (missing parts from reference TRBV29-1 and TRBJ2-6): SAVISQKPSRDICQRGTSLTIQCQVDSQVTMMFWYRQQPGQSLTLIATANQGSEATYESGFVIDKFPISRPNLTFSTLTVSNMSPEDSSIYLCSVPGQGLFGANVLTFGAGSRLTVL.